The rows below give T cell receptor beta chains drawn from one sample of a study of control samples from healthy donors and cancer patients. The method was immunoSEQ multiplex PCR; TCRdb's version includes in-frame clones alone and lacks a portion of them. The table has some 120,000 clones, approximately 95% seen once. The sample was blood. These receptors all stem from a man aged 25-40 years in good health. CDR3s include the opening cysteine and the closing phenylalanine or tryptophan. A D gene is named only where the DNA matches it firmly. Clone size is not always given. Where it is, it says once, few, many or a class for expanded clones.

V	D	size	J	CDR3	DNA
TRBV7-2	TRBD1	.	TRBJ1-4	CASSRGQSNEKLFF	TGTGCCAGCAGCCGGGGACAGTCAAATGAAAAACTGTTTTTT
TRBV5-1	TRBD1	.	TRBJ1-1	CASSLGQGTPLGTEAFF	TGCGCCAGCAGCCTCGGACAGGGGACCCCCCTAGGGACTGAAGCTTTCTTT
TRBV3-1/TRBV3-2	.	.	TRBJ1-1	CASSPLGTEAFF	TGTGCCAGCAGCCCCCTAGGGACTGAAGCTTTCTTT
TRBV9	.	.	TRBJ2-7	CASSVAQASSYEQYF	TGTGCCAGCAGCGTAGCGCAGGCTAGCTCCTACGAGCAGTACTTC
TRBV10-1	.	once	TRBJ1-2	CASSESNLYGYTF	TGCGCCAGCAGTGAGTCGAACCTCTATGGCTACACCTTC
TRBV30	.	.	TRBJ2-6	CAWTGSGLSGANVLTF	TGTGCCTGGACAGGGTCCGGACTCTCTGGGGCCAACGTCCTGACTTTC
TRBV5-1	.	.	TRBJ1-2	CASSPLRQTHGYTF	TGCGCCAGCAGCCCCCTCCGACAGACGCATGGCTACACCTTC
TRBV7-2	.	.	TRBJ1-4	CASSSLDRNEKLFF	TGTGCCAGCAGCTCCTTGGATAGAAATGAAAAACTGTTTTTT
TRBV27	.	.	TRBJ2-5	CASSTRSETQYF	TGTGCCAGCAGTACCCGATCGGAGACCCAGTACTTC
TRBV27	.	.	TRBJ2-1	CASSPLSFSGAGNEQFF	TGTGCCAGCAGTCCCCTGAGTTTTAGTGGGGCAGGGAATGAGCAGTTCTTC
TRBV11-3	TRBD1	.	TRBJ2-2	CASSPGTGGTGELFF	TGTGCCAGCAGTCCCGGGACAGGCGGCACCGGGGAGCTGTTTTTT
TRBV5-1	.	.	TRBJ2-7	CASRPLLVYEQYF	TGCGCCAGCAGGCCCCTCCTGGTCTACGAGCAGTACTTC
TRBV6-4	.	.	TRBJ1-6	CASGTAFNSPLHF	TGTGCCAGCGGAACAGCATTTAATTCACCCCTCCACTTT
TRBV2	.	once	TRBJ1-1	CASHEGDYMNTEAFF	TGTGCCAGCCACGAGGGGGACTACATGAACACTGAAGCTTTCTTT
TRBV9	.	.	TRBJ1-2	CASSQRLGGANYGYTF	TGTGCCAGCAGCCAAAGGCTAGGGGGAGCTAACTATGGCTACACCTTC
TRBV4-2	.	.	TRBJ1-1	CASSQGTELMAFF	TGTGCCAGCAGCCAAGGTACAGAGCTGATGGCTTTCTTT
TRBV18	.	.	TRBJ2-2	CASSSNTGELFF	TGTGCCAGCTCCTCGAACACCGGGGAGCTGTTTTTT
TRBV7-9	TRBD2	.	TRBJ2-5	CASSLLSGGVQETQYF	TGTGCCAGCAGCTTACTTAGCGGGGGAGTCCAAGAGACCCAGTACTTC
TRBV28	.	.	TRBJ2-6	CASSLNPGANVLTF	TGTGCCAGCAGTTTAAACCCTGGGGCCAACGTCCTGACTTTC
TRBV7-9	TRBD1	.	TRBJ2-2	CASSLLGQGNTGELFF	TGTGCCAGCAGCCTGCTGGGACAGGGAAACACCGGGGAGCTGTTTTTT
TRBV2	.	.	TRBJ2-1	CASSGLYNEQFF	TGTGCCAGCAGTGGGCTATACAATGAGCAGTTCTTC
TRBV19	.	.	TRBJ1-4	CASRLGGGKLFF	TGTGCCAGTAGGTTAGGGGGAGGTAAACTGTTTTTT
TRBV4-2	.	once	TRBJ2-1	CASSPLPSAYNEQFF	TGTGCCAGCAGCCCCCTCCCCTCCGCCTACAATGAGCAGTTCTTC
TRBV6-1	.	.	TRBJ2-3	CASSEVKGSSGRVRTDTQYF	TGTGCCAGCAGTGAAGTTAAAGGGAGCTCGGGGAGAGTGCGCACAGATACGCAGTATTTT
TRBV19	.	.	TRBJ1-1	CASSIDEVHTEAFF	TGTGCCAGTAGTATAGATGAGGTCCACACTGAAGCTTTCTTT
TRBV4-1	TRBD2	.	TRBJ2-3	CASSRGLARTDTQYF	TGCGCCAGCAGCCGGGGACTAGCGAGAACAGATACGCAGTATTTT
TRBV28	.	.	TRBJ2-7	CASIQTSDYEQYF	TGTGCCAGCATCCAAACCTCGGACTACGAGCAGTACTTC
TRBV30	.	.	TRBJ1-1	CAWSEASNTEAFF	TGTGCCTGGAGTGAAGCCAGTAACACTGAAGCTTTCTTT
TRBV7-8	TRBD2	.	TRBJ2-1	CASRMTAGGYSYNEQFF	TGTGCCAGCAGGATGACGGCGGGGGGATACTCCTACAATGAGCAGTTCTTC
TRBV27	.	.	TRBJ1-5	CASSMEFNQPQHF	TGTGCCAGCAGTATGGAGTTCAATCAGCCCCAGCATTTT
TRBV9	TRBD1	.	TRBJ2-7	CASSFGTGIYEQYF	TGTGCCAGCAGCTTTGGGACAGGGATCTACGAGCAGTACTTC
TRBV5-1	.	.	TRBJ2-7	CASSLEGNEQYF	TGCGCCAGCAGCTTGGAAGGGAACGAGCAGTACTTC
TRBV9	.	.	TRBJ2-2	CASSVEAGPYTGELFF	TGTGCCAGCAGCGTAGAGGCAGGGCCGTACACCGGGGAGCTGTTTTTT
TRBV28	.	.	TRBJ2-7	CASSSGAYEQYF	TGTGCCAGCAGTTCGGGGGCCTACGAGCAGTACTTC
TRBV11-2	TRBD1	.	TRBJ1-2	CASSLGQGFIYGYTF	TGTGCCAGCAGCTTAGGACAGGGGTTTATCTATGGCTACACCTTC
TRBV20-1	TRBD1	.	TRBJ1-1	CSASFGTEFYTEAFF	TGCAGTGCTAGTTTCGGGACAGAATTTTACACTGAAGCTTTCTTT
TRBV7-2	.	once	TRBJ1-1	CASSLARGMNTEAFF	TGTGCCAGCAGCTTAGCGCGGGGGATGAACACTGAAGCTTTCTTT
TRBV6-2/TRBV6-3	.	once	TRBJ1-5	CASSYGGLGVQPQHF	TGTGCCAGCAGTTACGGGGGGCTCGGGGTTCAGCCCCAGCATTTT
TRBV23-1	TRBD1	.	TRBJ1-2	CASSQGQGAYGYTF	TGCGCCAGCAGTCAGGGACAGGGGGCCTATGGCTACACCTTC
TRBV29-1	.	once	TRBJ1-1	CSGGTVRNTEAFF	TGCAGCGGTGGGACTGTGCGTAACACTGAAGCTTTCTTT
TRBV2	.	.	TRBJ1-5	CASSVERYFGGGQSLFF	TGTGCCAGCAGTGTAGAAAGGTATTTTGGTGGAGGTCAGTCCTTGTTTTTT
TRBV4-1	TRBD1	.	TRBJ1-2	CASSPPALTGDGYTF	TGCGCCAGCAGCCCACCGGCCTTGACAGGGGATGGCTACACCTTC
TRBV7-2	.	.	TRBJ2-1	CASSLDRGGYNEQFF	TGTGCCAGCAGCTTAGACAGGGGAGGCTACAATGAGCAGTTCTTC
TRBV19	TRBD1	.	TRBJ1-2	CASSIDRTGTYRGYTF	TGTGCCAGTAGTATCGATAGGACAGGGACCTATCGGGGCTACACCTTC
TRBV11-2	.	once	TRBJ1-1	CASSLSPNTEAFF	TGTGCCAGCAGCTTAAGCCCGAACACTGAAGCTTTCTTT
TRBV6-5	TRBD1	.	TRBJ1-1	CASSYTQGVNTEAFF	TGTGCCAGCAGTTACACCCAGGGGGTGAACACTGAAGCTTTCTTT
TRBV19	.	few	TRBJ1-1	CASRRGYSGMGTEAFF	TGTGCCAGTAGGAGGGGGTATTCGGGGATGGGCACTGAAGCTTTCTTT
TRBV5-4	.	once	TRBJ1-5	CASSSDGYQPQHF	TGTGCCAGCAGCTCTGACGGATATCAGCCCCAGCATTTT
TRBV5-1	TRBD2	.	TRBJ2-5	CASSFHGGAGETQYF	TGCGCCAGCAGCTTCCACGGGGGGGCCGGGGAGACCCAGTACTTC
TRBV4-1	.	few	TRBJ1-6	CASAGTLSTPLHF	TGCGCCAGCGCCGGGACACTAAGTACGCCCCTCCACTTT
TRBV10-3	.	once	TRBJ2-1	CAISESWGGNEQFF	TGTGCCATCAGTGAGTCGTGGGGAGGCAATGAGCAGTTCTTC